Listed below are T cell receptor beta chains from one sample, sequenced in a study of cytomegalovirus exposure and HLA in healthy donors. Generated by immunoSEQ multiplex PCR, the TCRdb table keeps only in-frame clones and is missing some. Here the sample spans under 200,000 clones, roughly 80% being singletons. Sequenced material: PBMCs. These receptors all stem from a man aged 50 to 60 in good health and CMV-seropositive. The CDR3 runs from the conserved cysteine through the conserved F or W. Each record gives: V gene, D gene, J gene, clone size, CDR3 DNA, CDR3 protein. A D gene is named only where the DNA matches it firmly. Only some rows state a clone size, as once, few, many or a class for expanded clones.

TRBV5-1	TRBD1	TRBJ2-7	-	TGCGCCAGCGCTCCGGGACAGGGGACCTACGAGCAGTACTTC	CASAPGQGTYEQYF
TRBV29-1	TRBD1	TRBJ2-2	-	TGCAGCGTTTCCGAGGGGGCAAGGACCGGGGAGCTGTTTTTT	CSVSEGARTGELFF
TRBV2	TRBD2	TRBJ2-7	-	TGTGCCAGCACAGGGACTAGCTCCTACGAGCAGTACTTC	CASTGTSSYEQYF
TRBV19	-	TRBJ2-1	-	TGTGCCAGTAGTATAATGCAGGGGTCCTACAATGAGCAGTTCTTC	CASSIMQGSYNEQFF
TRBV5-4	TRBD1	TRBJ1-1	-	TGTGCCAGCAGCTTGGGACAGGGATTCTCCGAAGCTTTCTTT	CASSLGQGFSEAFF
TRBV7-3	-	TRBJ1-1	-	TGTGCCAGCAGCTTATCGGGATTGAACACTGAAGCTTTCTTT	CASSLSGLNTEAFF
TRBV19	-	TRBJ2-3	-	TGTGCCAGTAGTAGTGCGCCTAGCACAGATACGCAGTATTTT	CASSSAPSTDTQYF
TRBV5-1	TRBD2	TRBJ2-3	-	TGCGCCAGCAGATTACTAGCGGGGACTCGTGATACGCAGTATTTT	CASRLLAGTRDTQYF
TRBV9	-	TRBJ2-5	-	TGTGCCAGCAGCCCACAGGGACAAGAGACCCAGTACTTC	CASSPQGQETQYF
TRBV7-9	-	TRBJ1-2	-	TGTGCCAGCAGCTTAGCGAGAGGGGAGGTCTATGGCTACACCTTC	CASSLARGEVYGYTF
TRBV25-1	TRBD2	TRBJ2-3	-	TGTGCCAGCATCCCCCGGGGGGGGTTCACAGATACGCAGTATTTT	CASIPRGGFTDTQYF
TRBV2	TRBD1	TRBJ2-5	-	TGTGCCAGCACCGGAGACAGGGGGGAGACCCAGTACTTC	CASTGDRGETQYF
TRBV6-5	TRBD2	TRBJ2-1	-	TGTGCCAGCAGTCTACTAGCGGGAGGCAGCTATGAGCAGTTCTTC	CASSLLAGGSYEQFF
TRBV4-3	-	TRBJ1-3	-	TGCGCCAGCAGCCAGGATGGGCAGGGGATCATATATTTT	CASSQDGQGIIYF
TRBV5-8	TRBD1	TRBJ1-5	few	TGTGCCAGCAGCTTGCAGGGGGCTAGCAATCAGCCCCAGCATTTT	CASSLQGASNQPQHF
TRBV2	TRBD1	TRBJ2-3	few	TGTGCCAGCAGTGGTCAGGGGGCGATGACAGATACGCAGTATTTT	CASSGQGAMTDTQYF
TRBV11-2	-	TRBJ2-7	-	TGTGCCAGCAGGGCGGAGACAGGTCCTCGGGTGCAGTACTTC	CASRAETGPRVQYF
TRBV28	-	TRBJ1-1	-	TGTGCCAGCAGTGGGGATTCGGGGGAAATCTTT	CASSGDSGEIF
TRBV28	TRBD1	TRBJ1-2	-	TGTGCCAGCACCTCGGGGGACAGGGAACAGGGCTACACCTTC	CASTSGDREQGYTF
TRBV4-1	-	TRBJ2-7	once	TGCGCCAGCAGCCATCCGGTCGGGGGTGCATACGAGCAGTACTTC	CASSHPVGGAYEQYF
TRBV29-1	-	TRBJ2-2	few	TGCAGCGTCGGGTTGAACACCGGGGAGCTGTTTTTT	CSVGLNTGELFF
TRBV28	TRBD1	TRBJ2-7	few	TGTGCCAGCAGGACCGGGACAGGGTTTCCCTACGAGCAGTACTTC	CASRTGTGFPYEQYF
TRBV5-1	TRBD1	TRBJ1-4	-	TGCGCCAGCAGCTTGACAGGGGGAGTTGAAAAACTGTTTTTT	CASSLTGGVEKLFF
TRBV29-1	TRBD2	TRBJ2-7	-	TGCAGCGTTGGGTTTAGCGGGAGTTATTACGAGCAGTACTTC	CSVGFSGSYYEQYF
TRBV11-2	-	TRBJ2-5	few	TGTGCCAGCAGCTTAACTCTTGGAGAGACCCAGTACTTC	CASSLTLGETQYF
TRBV27	TRBD1	TRBJ1-4	-	TGTGCCAGCAGTGCTCAGGGGGCGGGTGAAAAACTGTTTTTT	CASSAQGAGEKLFF
TRBV5-1	TRBD1	TRBJ1-1	-	TGCGCCAGCAGCCCGGAGGGGGACAGATACACTGAAGCTTTCTTT	CASSPEGDRYTEAFF